The 4 T cell receptor beta chains below all came from one sample that was sequenced in a study of T cell changes during pregnancy in multiple sclerosis. Method: immunoSEQ multiplex PCR; TCRdb's copy keeps in-frame clones and lacks some. The table lists around 75,000 clones, 90% to 95% of them singletons, with roughly 0.14% in the top ten. The sample was CD4+ T cells from peripheral blood mononuclear cells, taken after pregnancy. The receptors were gathered from a female donor with multiple sclerosis, enrolled in a pregnancy study.

CDR3 in DNA: TGTGCCAGCAGCCGCCGGACTAGCGGGAGATCCTACGAGCAGTACTTC. Protein: CASSRRTSGRSYEQYF. The chain has TRBV6-6 and TRBJ2-7, with 13 bases identical to TRBD2. Trimming took 6 bases from V and 1 from J; bases not matched to a gene: 6. CDR3 length equals 16 residues. Germline V gene lookup returns CDR1 MNHNY and CDR2 SVGAGI (reference sequence).

This chain joins TRBV30 and TRBJ2-5; D is perhaps TRBD1 (5 bases). The CDR3 sequence is 13 residues long. Germline loops: CDR1 GTSNPN, CDR2 SVGIG (reference sequence). V was trimmed by 3 bases and J by 5 bases, leaving 13 bases between them. The CDR3 region is CAWSQGRRETQYF. CDR3 nucleotide sequence: TGTGCCTGGAGCCAGGGTAGGCGGGAGACCCAGTACTTC.

The rearrangement links TRBV7-8 to TRBJ2-3; 10 nucleotides agree with TRBD2. The V and J ends lost 4 bases and 14 bases, in that order; junction bases with no gene match: 9. Germline V CDR1 and CDR2: SGHVS, FQNEAQ. CDR3 length: 13 residues. The CDR3 loop is CASSSTLAGVRYF. The CDR3 DNA reads as TGTGCCAGCAGCTCTACCCTAGCGGGAGTACGGTATTTT.

The chain carries TRBV19 and TRBJ2-7; tentatively, D is TRBD1 (6 bases). The germline gives CDR1 LNHDA, CDR2 SQIVND (reference sequence). The CDR3 sequence is 16 residues long. With 5 bases removed from V and 3 bases from J, the gap between germline ends came to 20 bases. The CDR3 region has the DNA TGTGCCAGTAGTGTTACACAGGGAATACAGCTCTACGAGCAGTACTTC. Translation gives CASSVTQGIQLYEQYF.